These T cell receptor beta chains were read from a single sample in a study of cytomegalovirus exposure and HLA in healthy donors. Method: immunoSEQ multiplex PCR; TCRdb's copy keeps in-frame clones and lacks some. The sample includes roughly 150,000 clones, roughly 80% seen only once; the top ten take 1.3%. Sample: PBMCs. These receptor sequences come from a man younger than 40 in good health and CMV-seronegative. Each CDR3 is given with its conserved first and last residue. A D gene is named only where the DNA matches it firmly. Size values are once, few and many counts, or a class for expanded clones, and some rows have none.

len	d_gene	j_gene	v_gene	abundance	CDR3nt	CDR3aa
14	TRBD1	TRBJ1-3	TRBV6-1	.	TGTGCCAGCATCGTACAGGGGTCTGGAAACACCATATATTTT	CASIVQGSGNTIYF
14	TRBD1	TRBJ1-4	TRBV11-2	once	TGTGCCAGCAGCCGGGACAGGGTTTATGAAAAACTGTTTTTT	CASSRDRVYEKLFF
12	.	TRBJ2-7	TRBV7-9	.	TGTGCCAGCAGCTTATCGTCGGGCGAGCAGTACTTC	CASSLSSGEQYF
13	.	TRBJ2-7	TRBV7-9	.	TGTGCCAGCACTCAGGGGGGCTCCTACGAGCAGTACTTC	CASTQGGSYEQYF
19	TRBD2	TRBJ2-7	TRBV14	few	TGTGCCAGCAGCCAAGATAGGGGTTCGACTAGCGGGAGGTTTTACGAGCAGTACTTC	CASSQDRGSTSGRFYEQYF
15	TRBD1	TRBJ2-7	TRBV28	.	TGTGCCAGCAGTTCTCTGGGACAGAGCTCCTACGAGCAGTACTTC	CASSSLGQSSYEQYF
15	.	TRBJ2-3	TRBV7-3	once	TGTGCCAGCAGCTTAATGGATGTTCGGGCAGATACGCAGTATTTT	CASSLMDVRADTQYF
13	.	TRBJ1-5	TRBV6-5	.	TGTGCCAGCGATGACAGGTCCGATCAGCCCCAGCATTTT	CASDDRSDQPQHF
18	.	TRBJ1-1	TRBV5-1	.	TGCGCCAGCAGCCAAACTCGGGGAGGGGATAGGTCGGACACTGAAGCTTTCTTT	CASSQTRGGDRSDTEAFF
11	TRBD1	TRBJ1-1	TRBV30	.	TGTGCCTGGAGTGAGGCAGGGGGAGCTTTCTTT	CAWSEAGGAFF
13	.	TRBJ1-1	TRBV14	.	TGTGCCAGCAGCTTAGACATGAACACTGAAGCTTTCTTT	CASSLDMNTEAFF
14	.	TRBJ2-3	TRBV27	.	TGTGCCAGCATGGGACTTTTTTTTACGGATACGCAGTATTTT	CASMGLFFTDTQYF
15	.	TRBJ2-3	TRBV30	.	TGTGCCTGGACGGGGCGGGGTCCTTTCACAGATACGCAGTATTTT	CAWTGRGPFTDTQYF
13	.	TRBJ1-1	TRBV29-1	.	TGCAGCGTTGTACCGCAGGCGGGAACTGAAGCTTTCTTT	CSVVPQAGTEAFF
13	TRBD1	TRBJ2-5	TRBV18	.	TGTGCCAGCTCACCGGGACAGGGTGAGACCCAGTACTTC	CASSPGQGETQYF
13	TRBD2	TRBJ2-1	TRBV2	.	TGTGCCAGCAGCCCGGGACTAGCGGGAATCCTTGTCTTC	CASSPGLAGILVF
18	TRBD2	TRBJ2-7	TRBV4-1	.	TGCGCCAGCAGCCCTCGGACGTTAGCGGGAGGGCCAAACTACGAGCAGTACTTC	CASSPRTLAGGPNYEQYF
15	.	TRBJ2-2	TRBV28	few	TGTGCCAGCAGTTTTTCCTCTACTTATTCCGGGGAGCTGTTTTTT	CASSFSSTYSGELFF
13	.	TRBJ1-3	TRBV9	few	TGTGCCAGCAGCCCTCTCTCTGGAAACACCATATATTTT	CASSPLSGNTIYF
19	TRBD2	TRBJ2-1	TRBV19	.	TGTGCCAGTAGTATAGATAGCCTAGCGGGGGGGCCGGGACACAATGAGCAGTTCTTC	CASSIDSLAGGPGHNEQFF
15	TRBD2	TRBJ2-7	TRBV5-6	.	TGTGCCAGCAGTACTAGCGGGGGTATGTCCTACGAGCAGTACTTC	CASSTSGGMSYEQYF
15	TRBD1	TRBJ1-1	TRBV18	.	TGTGCCAGCTCACCAGAGTCCAGGGGGTATCGGGAAGCTTTCTTT	CASSPESRGYREAFF
15	TRBD2	TRBJ2-1	TRBV5-4	.	TGTGCCAGCAGCTTACCGGGACTAGCGTTCCTTGAGCAGTTCTTC	CASSLPGLAFLEQFF
16	TRBD1	TRBJ1-6	TRBV5-1	.	TGCGCCAGCAGCTTGTTCGAGACAGGGGGCTCACCACCCCTCCACTTT	CASSLFETGGSPPLHF
13	.	TRBJ2-7	TRBV11-2	.	TGTGCCAGCAGCTTAGTGAGGGTTTATGAGCAGTACTTC	CASSLVRVYEQYF
15	TRBD1	TRBJ2-2	TRBV6-4	once	TGTGCCAGCAGTGACTGGGGACAGGGTACCGGGGAGCTGTTTTTT	CASSDWGQGTGELFF